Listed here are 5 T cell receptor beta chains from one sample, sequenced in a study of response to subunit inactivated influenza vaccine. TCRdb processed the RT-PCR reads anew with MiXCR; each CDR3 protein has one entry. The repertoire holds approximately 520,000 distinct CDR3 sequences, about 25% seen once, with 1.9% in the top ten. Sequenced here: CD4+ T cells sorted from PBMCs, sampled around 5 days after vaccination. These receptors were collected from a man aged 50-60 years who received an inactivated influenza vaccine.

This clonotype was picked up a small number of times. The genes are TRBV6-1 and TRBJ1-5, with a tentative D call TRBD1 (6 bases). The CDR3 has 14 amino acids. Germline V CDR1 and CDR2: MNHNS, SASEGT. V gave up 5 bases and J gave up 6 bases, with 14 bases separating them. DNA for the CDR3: TGTGCCAGCAGTCCAGGGGTGAGTAGTCAGCCCCAGCATTTT. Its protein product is CASSPGVSSQPQHF.

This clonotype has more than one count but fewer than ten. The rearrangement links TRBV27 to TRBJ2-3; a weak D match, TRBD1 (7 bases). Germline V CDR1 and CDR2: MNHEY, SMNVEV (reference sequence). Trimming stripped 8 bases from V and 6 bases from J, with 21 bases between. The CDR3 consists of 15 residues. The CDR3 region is CASSRGAQWGDTQYF. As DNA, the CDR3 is TGTGCCAGCTCCAGGGGGGCCCAATGGGGGGATACGCAGTATTTT.

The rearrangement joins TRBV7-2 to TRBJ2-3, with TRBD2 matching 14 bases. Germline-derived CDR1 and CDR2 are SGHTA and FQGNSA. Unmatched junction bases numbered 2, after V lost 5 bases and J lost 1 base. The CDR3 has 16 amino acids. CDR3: CASSKGLAGGTDTQYF. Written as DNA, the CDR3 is TGTGCCAGCAGCAAGGGACTAGCGGGAGGCACAGATACGCAGTATTTT. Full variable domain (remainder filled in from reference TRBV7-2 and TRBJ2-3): GAGVSQSPSNKVTEKGKDVELRCDPISGHTALYWYRQSLGQGLEFLIYFQGNSAPDKSGLPSDRFSAERTGGSVSTLTIQRTQQEDSAVYLCASSKGLAGGTDTQYFGPGTRLTVL.

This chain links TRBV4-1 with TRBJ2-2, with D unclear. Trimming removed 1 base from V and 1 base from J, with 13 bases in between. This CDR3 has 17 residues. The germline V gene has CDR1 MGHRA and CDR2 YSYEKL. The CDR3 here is CASSQASPEQNTGELFF. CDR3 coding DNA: TGCGCCAGCAGCCAAGCAAGCCCAGAGCAGAACACCGGGGAGCTGTTTTTT.

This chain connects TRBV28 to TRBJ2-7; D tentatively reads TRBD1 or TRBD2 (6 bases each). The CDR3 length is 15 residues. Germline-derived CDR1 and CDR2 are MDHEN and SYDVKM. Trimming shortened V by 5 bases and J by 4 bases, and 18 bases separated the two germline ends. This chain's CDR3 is CASSSTGALKYEQYF. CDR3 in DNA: TGTGCCAGCAGTAGTACGGGGGCTCTGAAATACGAGCAGTACTTC.